A selection of T cell receptor beta chains follows, all from one sample in a study of regulatory and conventional T cells in RAG deficiency. Method: immunoSEQ multiplex PCR; TCRdb's copy keeps in-frame clones and lacks some. The sample has some 21,000 clones, around 95% seen once; the top ten hold 1% to 1.5%. These data were also reused for a study on regulatory T cells.

The sequencing input was CD25- CD4+ T cells sorted from blood. These receptors came from a human donor in good health. The CDR3 runs from the conserved cysteine through the conserved F or W. The D gene is left open where the match is weak. Size tells how often a clone was seen (once, few, many) or the class of an expanded clone, and some rows leave it out.

.,.,TRBV25-1,TRBJ1-1,TGTGCCAGCAGGGGCCCCTTAAACACTGAAGCTTTCTTT,CASRGPLNTEAFF
.,.,TRBV2,TRBJ2-7,TGTGCCAGCACTACGGGACTGATATACGAGCAGTACTTC,CASTTGLIYEQYF
.,.,TRBV7-2,TRBJ1-1,TGTGCCAGCAGCTCCCTCCGCGCCATGAACACTGAAGCTTTCTTT,CASSSLRAMNTEAFF
.,TRBD1,TRBV18,TRBJ1-2,TGTGCCAGCTCACCCTCGGGACAGGGTAACTATGGCTACACCTTC,CASSPSGQGNYGYTF
.,TRBD1,TRBV27,TRBJ1-1,TGTGCCAGCAGTTTCCAGGGGGCCACTGAAGCTTTCTTT,CASSFQGATEAFF
once,.,TRBV5-1,TRBJ1-2,TGCGCCAGCTCCCTCCCAGGGGATGGCTACACCTTC,CASSLPGDGYTF
.,TRBD1,TRBV7-8,TRBJ1-1,TGTGCCAGCCGAGGGGGGACAGGGGACACTGAAGCTTTCTTT,CASRGGTGDTEAFF
.,.,TRBV19,TRBJ1-5,TGTGCCACAGCCGTTTTGCCTTTTAAAGGGAGATTTGAACCAAATCAGCCCCAGCATTTT,CATAVLPFKGRFEPNQPQHF
.,.,TRBV27,TRBJ2-2,TGTGCCAGCAGTAAACGGGGGACAGCGAACACCGGGGAGCTGTTTTTT,CASSKRGTANTGELFF
once,.,TRBV4-2,TRBJ2-7,TGTGCCAGCAGCCAAGACGCCCAACTACGCGAGCAGTACTTC,CASSQDAQLREQYF
.,TRBD1,TRBV7-6,TRBJ1-6,TGTGCCAGCAGCCCCCGAGACAGGGCGGATTCACCCCTCCACTTT,CASSPRDRADSPLHF
.,.,TRBV29-1,TRBJ1-4,TGCAGCGTTGAAAAGGACGGGGGAAATGAAAAACTGTTTTTT,CSVEKDGGNEKLFF
.,.,TRBV6-1,TRBJ1-2,TGTGCCAGCAGTGAGGTCGCGGCAATTACGGGCTACACCTTC,CASSEVAAITGYTF